Listed here are 8 T cell receptor beta chains from one sample, sequenced in a study of response to subunit inactivated influenza vaccine. TCRdb reprocessed the RT-PCR reads with MiXCR, giving one entry per CDR3 protein. The sample lists more than 200,000 distinct CDR3 sequences; 10% to 15% were seen once. The input for sequencing was non-naive T cells sorted from PBMCs, taken 14 to 15 days before vaccination. Receptors were obtained from a man in his fifties or sixties who received an inactivated influenza vaccine.

This clonotype was recorded a few times. This rearrangement joins TRBV24-1 to TRBJ2-3, with 7 bases identical to TRBD1. CDR3 length equals 16 residues. The germline gives CDR1 KGHDR, CDR2 SFDVKD. Trimming took 2 bases from V and 4 from J; bases not matched to a gene: 8. CDR3 loop: CATSDSYRGSADTQYF. The CDR3 DNA follows: TGTGCCACCAGTGATTCATACAGGGGTAGCGCAGATACGCAGTATTTT.

This clonotype occurred a few times. The chain recombines TRBV5-6 with TRBJ2-7; perhaps D is TRBD1 or TRBD2 (7 bases each). Germline CDR1 reads SGHDT; CDR2 reads YYEEEE. The CDR3 sequence is 16 residues long. Trimming stripped 3 bases from V and 0 bases from J, with 16 bases between. This chain's CDR3 is CASSWEGAAFSYEQYF. For the CDR3, the DNA is TGTGCCAGCAGCTGGGAGGGGGCGGCGTTCTCCTACGAGCAGTACTTC.

In this sample, this clonotype turned up many times. This chain joins TRBV20-1 and TRBJ2-4; TRBD2 aligns across 12 bases. CDR1 is DFQATT, CDR2 SNEGSKA, per germline (reference sequence). Trimming took 6 bases from V and 8 from J; bases not matched to a gene: 8. There are 14 residues in the CDR3. In DNA form, the CDR3 reads TGCAGTGCGGAGACTAGCGGGAGAGGGGACATTCAGTACTTC. It codes for CSAETSGRGDIQYF.

A few counts support this clonotype. V gene TRBV12-3 or TRBV12-4 combines with J gene TRBJ2-7; D is perhaps TRBD1 (6 bases). The CDR3 totals 12 residues. With 6 bases removed from V and 6 bases from J, the gap between germline ends came to 12 bases. The CDR3 loop is CASRGAGAEQYF. CDR3 bases: TGTGCCAGCAGGGGGGCCGGGGCCGAGCAGTACTTC.

The chain has TRBV20-1 and TRBJ2-5; 7 bases are shared with TRBD2. This CDR3 has 16 residues. Germline loops: CDR1 DFQATT, CDR2 SNEGSKA (reference sequence). The V gene end was trimmed by 2 bases and the J gene end by 1 base; junction bases not matched to a gene: 10. The CDR3 spells CSARPGAGAIQETQYF. The CDR3 DNA reads as TGCAGTGCTAGACCCGGGGCGGGAGCGATCCAAGAGACCCAGTACTTC.

Many counts were recorded for this clonotype. The chain employs TRBV12-3 or TRBV12-4 and TRBJ1-1; D unresolved. The germline V and J ends were trimmed by 3 bases and 4 bases, with 12 bases remaining between them. The CDR3 runs 14 residues. The CDR3 bases are TGTGCCAGCAGTTTCCCGGGGTTGCGCACTGAAGCTTTCTTT. It yields the protein CASSFPGLRTEAFF.

This sequence joins TRBV10-3 and TRBJ2-3; TRBD2 matches at 9 bases. Germline loops: CDR1 ENHRY, CDR2 SYGVKD. V shed 4 bases, J shed 3 bases, and the junction held 5 bases outside the gene matches. The CDR3 sequence is 15 residues long. The CDR3 DNA follows: TGTGCCATCAGTGGGGCTAGCGGGAAGACAGATACGCAGTATTTT. It specifies CAISGASGKTDTQYF.

The table lists this clonotype with many counts. The rearrangement uses TRBV20-1 and TRBJ2-5, with D possibly TRBD1 on 6 matching bases. The CDR3 extends over 12 amino acids. Germline V gives CDR1 DFQATT, CDR2 SNEGSKA (reference sequence). Trimming cost V 4 bases and J 5 bases, with 11 bases left between them. The CDR3 is CSAIGGGETQYF. The DNA of the CDR3 is TGCAGTGCTATTGGGGGCGGGGAGACCCAGTACTTC.